Listed below are T cell receptor beta chains from one sample, sequenced in a study of T-cell memory formation after mild COVID-19. TCRdb processed the 5' RACE reads anew with MiXCR; each CDR3 protein has one entry. The repertoire consists of around 200,000 distinct CDR3 sequences, with roughly 10% occurring once and the leading ten covering approximately 3%. Sequenced: PBMCs or a T cell subset sorted from them (not recorded which). Receptors originate from a man aged 18 to 29 who had mild COVID-19 (a few samples of this study predate the infection). Cell type and time point are not known. Both conserved end residues are part of each CDR3. The D gene is left open where the match is weak. A clone size is listed for some rows: how often the clone was seen (once, few, many), or a class if it is expanded.

V	J	D	size	DNA	CDR3
TRBV7-2	TRBJ2-1	TRBD2	few	TGTGCCAGCAGCCCTCGGACTAGGTATGAGCAGTTCTTC	CASSPRTRYEQFF
TRBV2	TRBJ2-1	NA	few	TGTGCCAGCACAACTGGTTACAATGAGCAGTTCTTC	CASTTGYNEQFF
TRBV7-9	TRBJ1-6	NA	few	TGTGCCAGCAGCTTAGGAGAGGGGTACTCACCCCTCCACTTT	CASSLGEGYSPLHF
TRBV5-4	TRBJ2-5	NA	few	TGTGCCAGCAGGCAGCGCGACCAGGGTAATCAAGAGACCCAGTACTTC	CASRQRDQGNQETQYF
TRBV7-9	TRBJ2-5	TRBD2	many	TGTGCCAGCAGCTTCATGCGAGGGGAGGGGACCCAGTACTTC	CASSFMRGEGTQYF
TRBV7-2	TRBJ2-1	NA	NA	TGTGCCAGCAGTCAAGGGGGTTACGAGCAGTTCTTC	CASSQGGYEQFF
TRBV4-2	TRBJ2-1	NA	few	TGTGCCAGCAGCCAAGGGGCTAATAACAATGAGCAGTTCTTC	CASSQGANNNEQFF
TRBV4-2	TRBJ2-3	NA	few	TGTGCCAGCAGCCAAGATAGAGCCTCTGGTAGGGGCGATACGCAGTATTTT	CASSQDRASGRGDTQYF
TRBV7-2	TRBJ1-3	TRBD1	few	TGTGCCAGCAGCTTGATGACAGGGGGCTCTGGAAACACCATATATTTT	CASSLMTGGSGNTIYF
TRBV7-3	TRBJ2-7	NA	few	TGTGCCAGCAGCTTAAATGGAGGACGGTTCTCCTACGAGCAGTACTTC	CASSLNGGRFSYEQYF
TRBV5-1	TRBJ1-6	NA	NA	TGCGCCAGCAGCTTGGGGGACGTGTCAACTTCACCCCTCCACTTT	CASSLGDVSTSPLHF
TRBV6-6	TRBJ2-7	NA	many	TGTGCCAGCAGTTACTCGTGGGCAGGCGGGGAGCAGTACTTC	CASSYSWAGGEQYF
TRBV21-1	TRBJ2-7	NA	once	TGTGCCAGCAGCCCCGGACAGACCTCCTACGAGCAGTACTTC	CASSPGQTSYEQYF
TRBV12-3/TRBV12-4	TRBJ2-7	NA	NA	TGTGCCTCCCAGGGGGGTTCCTCCTACGAGCAGTACTTC	CASQGGSSYEQYF
TRBV5-1	TRBJ2-6	NA	NA	TGCGCCAGCAGCTTGATCGAGACTGGGGCCAACGTCCTGACTTTC	CASSLIETGANVLTF
TRBV3-1	TRBJ1-6	NA	NA	TGTGCCAGCAGCCGGGGGGCGGAGTCACCCCTCCACTTT	CASSRGAESPLHF
TRBV7-2	TRBJ2-1	TRBD2	few	TGTGCCAGCAGCTCCATTTTACTAGCGGTCTTCTACAATGAGCAGTTCTTC	CASSSILLAVFYNEQFF
TRBV6-5	TRBJ2-3	TRBD1	many	TGTGCCAGCAGTTACTCGACAGGGAGTGGCACAGATACGCAGTATTTT	CASSYSTGSGTDTQYF
TRBV7-9	TRBJ2-3	TRBD2	many	TGTGCCAGCCACAAGGGACTAGCGGCTAGCACAGATACGCAGTATTTT	CASHKGLAASTDTQYF
TRBV29-1	TRBJ1-6	TRBD1	NA	TGCAGCGTGGGCCGGGACAGGGATTCACCCCTCCACTTT	CSVGRDRDSPLHF
TRBV5-1	TRBJ1-1	TRBD1	NA	TGCGCCAGCAGCTTGATACCGGGACAGGGGGCCTTGGGCACTGAAGCTTTCTTT	CASSLIPGQGALGTEAFF
TRBV5-1	TRBJ2-1	NA	few	TGCGCCAGCAGCTCGGGGGCGAACTCCTACAATGAGCAGTTCTTC	CASSSGANSYNEQFF
TRBV12-3/TRBV12-4	TRBJ1-5	NA	many	TGTGCCAGCAGGTTAAGGTATTCAGGCTCCGATCAGCCCCAGCATTTT	CASRLRYSGSDQPQHF
TRBV9	TRBJ2-1	TRBD2	few	TGTGCCAGCAGCGTAGGTGGGACTAGCTCCTACAATGAGCAGTTCTTC	CASSVGGTSSYNEQFF
TRBV24-1	TRBJ1-1	TRBD1	NA	TGTGCCACCAGTGAGGCCGGGACAGGGCCAAGGGCCACTGAAGCTTTCTTT	CATSEAGTGPRATEAFF
TRBV12-3/TRBV12-4	TRBJ1-3	NA	many	TGTGCCAGCAGCTCTGGAAACACCATATATTTT	CASSSGNTIYF
TRBV7-2	TRBJ2-1	NA	few	TGTGCCAGCAGCTCGAATCCCGGGACCAGCCAGTTCTTC	CASSSNPGTSQFF
TRBV5-6	TRBJ2-7	NA	few	TGTGCCAGCAGCACGGGAGTTTACGAGCAGTACTTC	CASSTGVYEQYF
TRBV5-1	TRBJ2-2	NA	few	TGCGCCAGCAGCTTGGTACCCGGGGAGCTGTTTTTT	CASSLVPGELFF
TRBV6-2/TRBV6-3	TRBJ1-6	TRBD1	few	TGTGCCAGCAGCCTGGACAGGCGCTCGGTGACCCTCCACTTT	CASSLDRRSVTLHF
TRBV5-1	TRBJ2-3	NA	many	TGCGCCAGCAGCTTGATGTCAGGGGATCAGACAGATACGCAGTATTTT	CASSLMSGDQTDTQYF
TRBV5-1	TRBJ1-1	NA	many	TGCGCCAGCAGCTGGGCCCCAGGGACCACTGAAGCTTTCTTT	CASSWAPGTTEAFF
TRBV6-1	TRBJ2-7	TRBD1	NA	TGTGCCAGCAGCCAGGGACAGGGGTTCAACGAGCAGTACTTC	CASSQGQGFNEQYF
TRBV6-6	TRBJ2-7	NA	many	TGTGCCAGCAGTTACTCCGCTAAATACTACGAGCAGTACTTC	CASSYSAKYYEQYF
TRBV30	TRBJ1-1	NA	NA	TGTGCCTGGAGTGTAGTGGGGGACACTGAAGCTTTCTTT	CAWSVVGDTEAFF
TRBV20-1	TRBJ2-1	NA	few	TGCAGTGCCCCGCCCTATGGCTCGGTCTACAATGAGCAGTTCTTC	CSAPPYGSVYNEQFF
TRBV3-1	TRBJ1-1	TRBD1	NA	TGTGCCAGCAGCCAACAGGACAGGGGAACTGAAGCTTTCTTT	CASSQQDRGTEAFF
TRBV15	TRBJ2-5	NA	NA	TGTGCCACCAGCAGAGATCGAGGGGAACAAGAGACCCAGTACTTC	CATSRDRGEQETQYF
TRBV12-2	TRBJ1-2	NA	few	TGTGCAAGTCTAGGCGTAGGCTACACCTTC	CASLGVGYTF
TRBV19	TRBJ1-6	NA	NA	TGTGCCAGTAGTTACGTCCCCGGGACACCCCTCCACTTT	CASSYVPGTPLHF
TRBV20-1	TRBJ1-4	NA	many	TGCAGTGCTGCCCGGGGGGAAAAACTGTTTTTT	CSAARGEKLFF
TRBV20-1	TRBJ1-1	NA	few	TGCAGTGCTAGGATCGGTGGTCCCCGGACTGAAGCTTTCTTT	CSARIGGPRTEAFF
TRBV30	TRBJ2-3	TRBD1	NA	TGTGCCTCGAGCGTGACAGGGGGCCAGACAGATACGCAGTATTTT	CASSVTGGQTDTQYF
TRBV3-1	TRBJ2-7	TRBD2	few	TGTGCCAGCAGCCCATCCGGGGAGGGCGAGCAGTACTTC	CASSPSGEGEQYF
TRBV28	TRBJ2-1	TRBD1	NA	TGTGCCAGCAGTTTCAGGACAGGGGGCTACAATGAGCAGTTCTTC	CASSFRTGGYNEQFF
TRBV10-3	TRBJ2-6	NA	few	TGTGCCATCAGTAGAGGCTCTGGGGCCAACGTCCTGACTTTC	CAISRGSGANVLTF
TRBV7-2	TRBJ2-4	TRBD2	NA	TGTGCCAGCAGCCCTAGCGGGTCTGTGGGAAACATTCAGTACTTC	CASSPSGSVGNIQYF
TRBV7-2	TRBJ1-2	NA	NA	TGTGCCAGCAGCTTAAATGGTTTGGGTGGCTACACCTTC	CASSLNGLGGYTF
TRBV5-1	TRBJ1-2	TRBD1	NA	TGCGCCAGCAGCCTCTTCTCGGGACAGGGGGTAAATGGCTACACCTTC	CASSLFSGQGVNGYTF
TRBV7-2	TRBJ1-1	NA	NA	TGTGCCAGCAGCTTAGCGGGGATCAACCCTGAAGCTTTCTTT	CASSLAGINPEAFF
TRBV29-1	TRBJ1-2	NA	NA	TGCAGCGTTGGAGATGGGGGAGGCTACACCTTC	CSVGDGGGYTF
TRBV20-1	TRBJ2-7	TRBD2	many	TGCAGTGCTAGAGGGTCTAGCGGGGGGGCTACATACGAGCAGTACTTC	CSARGSSGGATYEQYF
TRBV18	TRBJ2-1	TRBD2	NA	TGTGCCAGCTCACCACCCGGGACTAGCGGGCTGCGGAATGAGCAGTTCTTC	CASSPPGTSGLRNEQFF
TRBV7-2	TRBJ2-2	NA	few	TGTGCCAGCAGCTTAGTTTACCTAGCCCCGATCCGCACCGGGGAGCTGTTTTTT	CASSLVYLAPIRTGELFF
TRBV7-9	TRBJ2-3	TRBD1	few	TGTGCCAGCAGGCAAAATTACCGGGACAGGTTCACAGATACGCAGTATTTT	CASRQNYRDRFTDTQYF